This T cell receptor (beta chain) emerged from a study of regulatory T cells. The primer mix had 52 TRBV and 13 TRBJ primers. The protocol was immunoSEQ multiplex PCR, while the TCRdb copy is restricted to in-frame clones and leaves out a portion. The sample holds about 15,000 clones, around 83% seen once. The study's findings and limits: Patient repertoires had restricted TRB V-J pairs and skewed V and J usage, most in Tregs. In CD3G-deficient patients, conventional CD4+ T cells were enriched for hydrophobic CDR3 residues at positions 6 and 7.

Germline values: CDR1 MGHRA, CDR2 YSYEKL. Trimming stripped 2 bases from V and 10 bases from J, with 23 bases between. The CDR3 sequence is 16 residues long. This clone was seen a single time. Its antigen is undetermined. Sequences were obtained from conventional CD4+ T cells sorted from blood. The rearrangement joins TRBV4-1 to TRBJ1-1; D is perhaps TRBD1 (6 bases). This TCR came from a person in their thirties with CD3G deficiency. The CDR3 DNA follows: TGCGCCAGCAGCCAATGGCCAGGGGCGGCGATATCGGTAGCTTTCTTT. It translates to CASSQWPGAAISVAFF.